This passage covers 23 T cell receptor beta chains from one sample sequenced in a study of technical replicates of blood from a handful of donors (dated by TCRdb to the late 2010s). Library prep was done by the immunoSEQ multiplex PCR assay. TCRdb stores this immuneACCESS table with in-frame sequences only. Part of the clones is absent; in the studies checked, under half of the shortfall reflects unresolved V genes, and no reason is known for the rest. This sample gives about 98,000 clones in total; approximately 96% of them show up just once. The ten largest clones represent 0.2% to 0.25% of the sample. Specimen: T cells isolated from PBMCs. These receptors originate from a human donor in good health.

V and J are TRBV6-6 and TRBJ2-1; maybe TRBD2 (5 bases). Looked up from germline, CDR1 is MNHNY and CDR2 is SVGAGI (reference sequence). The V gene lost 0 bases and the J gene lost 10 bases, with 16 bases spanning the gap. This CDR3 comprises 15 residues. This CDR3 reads CASSYSSGGPPEQFF. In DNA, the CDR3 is TGTGCCAGCAGTTACTCCTCGGGCGGGCCTCCCGAGCAGTTCTTC.

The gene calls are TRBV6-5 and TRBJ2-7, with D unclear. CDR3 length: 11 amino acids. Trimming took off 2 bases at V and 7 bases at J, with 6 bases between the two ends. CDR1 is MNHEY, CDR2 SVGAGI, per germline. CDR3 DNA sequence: TGTGCCAGCAGTTACGCCGGGGAGCAGTACTTC. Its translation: CASSYAGEQYF.

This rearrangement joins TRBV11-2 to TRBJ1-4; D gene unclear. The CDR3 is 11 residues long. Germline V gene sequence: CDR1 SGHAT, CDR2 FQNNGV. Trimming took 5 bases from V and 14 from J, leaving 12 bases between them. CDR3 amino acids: CASSEVTKLFF. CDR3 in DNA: TGTGCCAGCAGCGAAGTCACAAAGCTGTTTTTT.

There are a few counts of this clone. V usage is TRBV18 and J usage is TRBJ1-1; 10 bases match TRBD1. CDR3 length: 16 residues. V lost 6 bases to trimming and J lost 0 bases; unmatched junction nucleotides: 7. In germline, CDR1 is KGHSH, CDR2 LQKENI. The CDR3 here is CASSFGQGDLNTEAFF. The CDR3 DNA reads TGTGCCAGCTCTTTTGGACAGGGGGATTTGAACACTGAAGCTTTCTTT.

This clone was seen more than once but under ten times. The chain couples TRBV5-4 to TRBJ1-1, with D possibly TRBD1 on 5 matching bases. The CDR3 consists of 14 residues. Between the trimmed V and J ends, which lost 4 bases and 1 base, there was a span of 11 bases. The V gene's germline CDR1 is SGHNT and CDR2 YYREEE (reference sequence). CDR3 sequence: CASSQTAPNTEAFF. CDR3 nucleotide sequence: TGTGCCAGCAGCCAGACAGCGCCGAACACTGAAGCTTTCTTT.

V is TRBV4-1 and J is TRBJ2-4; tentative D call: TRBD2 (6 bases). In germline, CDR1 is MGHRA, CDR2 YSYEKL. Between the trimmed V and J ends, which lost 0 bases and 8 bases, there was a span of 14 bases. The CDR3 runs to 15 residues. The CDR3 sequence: CASSQEGEEYYIQYF. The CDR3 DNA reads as TGCGCCAGCAGCCAAGAAGGGGAGGAGTATTACATTCAGTACTTC.

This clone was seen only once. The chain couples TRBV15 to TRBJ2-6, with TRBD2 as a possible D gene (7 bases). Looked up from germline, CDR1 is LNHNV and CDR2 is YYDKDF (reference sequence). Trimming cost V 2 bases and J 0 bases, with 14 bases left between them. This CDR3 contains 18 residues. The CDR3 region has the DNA TGTGCCACCAGCAGAAGCGGGACACGTTACTCTGGGGCCAACGTCCTGACTTTC. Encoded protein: CATSRSGTRYSGANVLTF. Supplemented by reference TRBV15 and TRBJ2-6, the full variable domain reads DAMVIQNPRYQVTQFGKPVTLSCSQTLNHNVMYWYQQKSSQAPKLLFHYYDKDFNNEADTPDNFQSRRPNTSFCFLDIRSPGLGDTAMYLCATSRSGTRYSGANVLTFGAGSRLTVL.

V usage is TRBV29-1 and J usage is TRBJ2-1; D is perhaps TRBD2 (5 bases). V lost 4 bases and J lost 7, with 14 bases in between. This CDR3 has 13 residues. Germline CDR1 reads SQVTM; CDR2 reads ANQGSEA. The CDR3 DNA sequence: TGCAGCGTTGTGTGGCTAGCCTTAAATGAGCAGTTCTTC. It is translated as CSVVWLALNEQFF.

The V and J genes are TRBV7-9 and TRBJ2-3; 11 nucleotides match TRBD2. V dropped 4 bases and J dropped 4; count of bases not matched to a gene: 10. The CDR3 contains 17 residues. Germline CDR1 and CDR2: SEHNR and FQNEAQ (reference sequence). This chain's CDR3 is CASSWTLGLADPDTQYF. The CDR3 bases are TGTGCCAGCAGCTGGACTCTGGGACTAGCGGACCCAGATACGCAGTATTTT.

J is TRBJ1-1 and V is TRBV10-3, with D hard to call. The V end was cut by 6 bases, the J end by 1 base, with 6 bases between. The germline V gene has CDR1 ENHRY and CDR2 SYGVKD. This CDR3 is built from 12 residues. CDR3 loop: CAIRPGNTEAFF. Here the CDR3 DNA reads TGTGCCATCAGGCCGGGGAACACTGAAGCTTTCTTT.

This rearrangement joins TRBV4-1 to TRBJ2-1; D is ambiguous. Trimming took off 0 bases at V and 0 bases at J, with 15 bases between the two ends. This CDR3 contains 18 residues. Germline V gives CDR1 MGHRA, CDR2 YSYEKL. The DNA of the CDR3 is TGCGCCAGCAGCCAAGATCGGGTTTGGATCAACTCCTACAATGAGCAGTTCTTC. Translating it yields CASSQDRVWINSYNEQFF.

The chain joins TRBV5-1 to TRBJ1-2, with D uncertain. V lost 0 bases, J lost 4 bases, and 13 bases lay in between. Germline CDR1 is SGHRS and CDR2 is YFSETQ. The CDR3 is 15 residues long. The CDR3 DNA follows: TGCGCCAGCAGCTTGGCCAACGGTATCGGCTATGGCTACACCTTC. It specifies CASSLANGIGYGYTF.

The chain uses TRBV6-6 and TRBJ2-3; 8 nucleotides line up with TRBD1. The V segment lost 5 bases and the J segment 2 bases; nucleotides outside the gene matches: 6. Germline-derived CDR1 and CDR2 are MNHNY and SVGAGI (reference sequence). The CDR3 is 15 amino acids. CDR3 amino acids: CASSRGQGPTDTQYF. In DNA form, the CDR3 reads TGTGCCAGCAGTCGCGGACAGGGCCCCACAGATACGCAGTATTTT.

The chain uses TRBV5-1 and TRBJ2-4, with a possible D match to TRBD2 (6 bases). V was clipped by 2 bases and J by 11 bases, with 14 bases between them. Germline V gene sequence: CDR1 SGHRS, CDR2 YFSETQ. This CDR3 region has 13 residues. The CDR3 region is CASSFRDSGLQYF. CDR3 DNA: TGCGCCAGCAGCTTCCGGGACTCTGGGCTTCAGTACTTC. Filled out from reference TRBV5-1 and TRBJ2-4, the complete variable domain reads KAGVTQTPRYLIKTRGQQVTLSCSPISGHRSVSWYQQTPGQGLQFLFEYFSETQRNKGNFPGRFSGRQFSNSRSEMNVSTLELGDSALYLCASSFRDSGLQYFGAGTRLSVL.

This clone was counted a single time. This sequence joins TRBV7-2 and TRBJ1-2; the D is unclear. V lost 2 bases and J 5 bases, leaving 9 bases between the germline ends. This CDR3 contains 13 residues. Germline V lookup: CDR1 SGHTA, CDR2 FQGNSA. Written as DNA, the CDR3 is TGTGCCAGCAGCTTACGTGTAGAATATGGCTACACCTTC. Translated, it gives CASSLRVEYGYTF.

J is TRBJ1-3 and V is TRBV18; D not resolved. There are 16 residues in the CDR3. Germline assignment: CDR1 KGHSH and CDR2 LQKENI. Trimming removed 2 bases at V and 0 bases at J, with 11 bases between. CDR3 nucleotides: TGTGCCAGCTCACCATTGAGGCCGAGCTCTGGAAACACCATATATTTT. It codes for CASSPLRPSSGNTIYF.

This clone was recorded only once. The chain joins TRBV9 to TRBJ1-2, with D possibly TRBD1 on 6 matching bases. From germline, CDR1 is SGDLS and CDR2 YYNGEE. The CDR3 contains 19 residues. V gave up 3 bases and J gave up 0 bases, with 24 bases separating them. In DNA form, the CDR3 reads TGTGCCAGCAGCGCCTTTACAGGGACAAGGGGCGAAGCTAACTATGGCTACACCTTC. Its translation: CASSAFTGTRGEANYGYTF. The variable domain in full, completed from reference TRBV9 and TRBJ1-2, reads DSGVTQTPKHLITATGQRVTLRCSPRSGDLSVYWYQQSLDQGLQFLIQYYNGEERAKGNILERFSAQQFPDLHSELNLSSLELGDSALYFCASSAFTGTRGEANYGYTFGSGTRLTVV.

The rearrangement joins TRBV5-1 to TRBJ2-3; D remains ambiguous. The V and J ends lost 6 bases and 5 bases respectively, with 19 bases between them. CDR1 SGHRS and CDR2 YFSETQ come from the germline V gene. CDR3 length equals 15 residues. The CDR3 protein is CASTPTSQVGDTQYF. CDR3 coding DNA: TGCGCCAGCACCCCCACAAGTCAGGTTGGAGATACGCAGTATTTT.

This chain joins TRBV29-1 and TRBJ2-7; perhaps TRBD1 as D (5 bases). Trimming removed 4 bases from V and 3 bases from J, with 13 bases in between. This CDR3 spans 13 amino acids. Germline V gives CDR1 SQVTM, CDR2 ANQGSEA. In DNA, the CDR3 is TGCAGCGTTGCAAAGGGGATAGGCTACGAGCAGTACTTC. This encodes CSVAKGIGYEQYF.

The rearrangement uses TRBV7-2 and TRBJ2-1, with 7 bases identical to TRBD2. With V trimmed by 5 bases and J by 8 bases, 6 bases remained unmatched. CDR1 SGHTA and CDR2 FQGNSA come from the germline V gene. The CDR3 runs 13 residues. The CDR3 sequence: CASSRSGGDEQFF. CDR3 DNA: TGTGCCAGCAGCCGCAGTGGGGGGGATGAGCAGTTCTTC.

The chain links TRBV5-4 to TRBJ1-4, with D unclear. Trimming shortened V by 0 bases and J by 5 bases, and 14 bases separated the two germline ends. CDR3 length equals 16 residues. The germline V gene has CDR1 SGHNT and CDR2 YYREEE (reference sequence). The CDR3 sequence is CASSLGGSVRNEKLFF. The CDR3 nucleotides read TGTGCCAGCAGCTTGGGCGGATCCGTGAGGAATGAAAAACTGTTTTTT. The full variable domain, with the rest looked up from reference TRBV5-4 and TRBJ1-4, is ETGVTQSPTHLIKTRGQQVTLRCSSQSGHNTVSWYQQALGQGPQFIFQYYREEENGRGNFPPRFSGLQFPNYSSELNVNALELDDSALYLCASSLGGSVRNEKLFFGSGTQLSVL.

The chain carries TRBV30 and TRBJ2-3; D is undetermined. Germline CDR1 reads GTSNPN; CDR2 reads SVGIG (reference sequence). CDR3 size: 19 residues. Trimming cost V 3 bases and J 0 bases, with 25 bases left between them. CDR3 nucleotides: TGTGCCTGGAGGCTAGACCCTAGGTATTTGTCCTTTAGCACAGATACGCAGTATTTT. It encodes CAWRLDPRYLSFSTDTQYF.

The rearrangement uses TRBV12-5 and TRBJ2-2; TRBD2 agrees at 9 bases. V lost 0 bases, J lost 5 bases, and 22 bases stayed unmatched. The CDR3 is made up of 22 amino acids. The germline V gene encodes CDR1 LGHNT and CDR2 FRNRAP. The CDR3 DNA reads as TGTGCTAGTGGTTTGGTACTTTCGGGCGGGGGGGCCGCTGTGTATGATACCGGGGAGCTGTTTTTT. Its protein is CASGLVLSGGGAAVYDTGELFF.